This T cell receptor (beta chain) was sequenced in a study of blood T cell repertoires in COVID-19. Study as a whole: Italy, Spain and the United States were the sources of the convalescent and acute COVID-19 samples. The analysed material was cDNA or gDNA that came from T cells, B-cell-depleted T cells, or PBMCs.

Profiled with immunoSEQ multiplex PCR; TCRdb holds only in-frame clones, not every one. Of approximately 150,000 clones listed, roughly 82% are singletons. This clone was observed a single time. V dropped 0 bases and J dropped 3 bases, with 9 bases sitting between them. The length of the CDR3 is 14 residues. Germline CDR1 SGHNT, CDR2 YYREEE (reference sequence). This rearrangement joins TRBV5-4 to TRBJ1-1, with unresolved D. The sequence was collected from a woman in her 70s with acute or convalescent COVID-19. Sequencing input: peripheral blood. The CDR3 protein is CASSLEITDTEAFF. The CDR3 nucleotides read TGTGCCAGCAGCTTGGAAATAACGGACACTGAAGCTTTCTTT.